This passage covers 18 T cell receptor beta chains from one sample sequenced in a study of radiation and T cells in renal cell carcinoma. The sample's time point: blood 2 weeks post-SBRT. Noted treatment: 15 Gy SBRT to primary tumor, nephrectomy 4 weeks later. The assay was immunoSEQ multiplex PCR, and TCRdb's table has in-frame clones only and misses some. This table has about 120,000 clones, around 80% appearing once. This specimen was blood, taken from a patient whose treatment included radiotherapy and nephrectomy. These receptors came from a man aged 50 to 59 with renal cell carcinoma.

The chain combines TRBV4-2 with TRBJ2-3; D might be TRBD2 (5 bases). V was shortened by 1 base and J by 3 bases, with 11 bases between the two germline ends. This CDR3 is 15 amino acids long. Germline V lookup: CDR1 LGHNA, CDR2 YNFKEQ. The CDR3 DNA sequence: TGTGCCAGCAGCCAAGGGACTCCCAGAACAGATACGCAGTATTTT. It translates to CASSQGTPRTDTQYF.

The chain uses TRBV11-2 and TRBJ1-1; possible D gene TRBD1, 6 bases. The CDR3 covers 15 residues. The V gene's germline CDR1 is SGHAT and CDR2 FQNNGV. V lost 3 bases, J lost 8 bases, and 19 bases lay in between. The CDR3 DNA follows: TGTGCCAGCAGCTTCCGCGGAGCGGGGGGCGACGAAGCTTTCTTT. Its translation: CASSFRGAGGDEAFF.

The V call is TRBV5-1, the J call TRBJ1-1; the D gene is possibly TRBD1 (6 bases). The CDR3 has 14 residues. CDR1 is SGHRS and CDR2 is YFSETQ in the germline V gene. Trimming took 1 base from V and 1 from J, leaving 8 bases between them. In DNA form, the CDR3 reads TGCGCCAGCAGCTTGTCAGGGGCGAACACTGAAGCTTTCTTT. This codes for CASSLSGANTEAFF.

The chain carries TRBV9 and TRBJ2-7; the D is unclear. Trimming took off 4 bases at V and 5 bases at J, with 13 bases between the two ends. Looked up from germline, CDR1 is SGDLS and CDR2 is YYNGEE. The CDR3 has 13 amino acids. The CDR3 spells CASSPSTWDEQYF. The CDR3 DNA reads TGTGCCAGCAGCCCCTCGACGTGGGACGAGCAGTACTTC.

V and J are TRBV27 and TRBJ1-4; a possible D gene is TRBD1 (5 bases). The CDR3 runs 13 residues. Germline assignment: CDR1 MNHEY and CDR2 SMNVEV (reference sequence). V was shortened by 7 bases and J by 7 bases, with 13 bases between the two germline ends. The CDR3 nucleotides are TGTGCCAGCACGTACCAGGGCGGTGAAAAACTGTTTTTT. This gives the protein CASTYQGGEKLFF.

DNA of the CDR3: TGTGCCAGCAGTTCCGTCCTGGCGAATCAAGAGACCCAGTACTTC. This encodes CASSSVLANQETQYF. The rearrangement links TRBV28 to TRBJ2-5; no reliable D call. The CDR3 runs 15 residues. The V gene's germline CDR1 is MDHEN and CDR2 SYDVKM. V was clipped by 4 bases and J by 2 bases, with 14 bases between them.

J is TRBJ2-3 and V is TRBV10-2; D uncertain. Germline CDR1 and CDR2: WSHSY and SAAADI. V shed 7 bases and J shed 2 bases, with 10 bases lying between them. The length of the CDR3 is 13 residues. The CDR3 protein is CASTGRPTDTQYF. CDR3 bases: TGCGCCAGCACCGGCCGACCCACAGATACGCAGTATTTT.

This clone occurred a few times. CDR3 residues: CASRGGGLIDSPLHF. CDR3 coding DNA: TGCGCCAGCAGGGGAGGGGGGTTAATTGATTCACCCCTCCACTTT. The rearrangement joins TRBV5-1 to TRBJ1-6; D perhaps matches TRBD1 (6 bases). The V gene's germline CDR1 is SGHRS and CDR2 YFSETQ. This CDR3 is 15 amino acids long. The V end was cut by 5 bases, the J end by 8 bases, with 17 bases between.

The V gene is TRBV10-3, the J gene TRBJ2-5; TRBD2 matches 7 bases. With 3 bases clipped from V and 2 bases from J, the junction kept 6 bases outside the gene matches. This CDR3 region has 15 residues. The germline V gene has CDR1 ENHRY and CDR2 SYGVKD. The CDR3 DNA reads as TGTGCCATCAGTGACTTGGGGGGGAGGCAAGAGACCCAGTACTTC. It yields the protein CAISDLGGRQETQYF.

CDR3 sequence reads: CASNRQGDRQPQHF. CDR3 coding DNA: TGTGCCAGCAATAGACAGGGCGACAGGCAGCCCCAGCATTTT. The chain has TRBV28 and TRBJ1-5; 7 nucleotides agree with TRBD1. Per germline, CDR1 MDHEN and CDR2 SYDVKM. CDR3 length equals 14 residues. Trimming took 7 bases from V and 7 from J; bases not matched to a gene: 10.

The chain joins TRBV19 to TRBJ1-2; 7 nucleotides align to TRBD1. Unmatched junction bases numbered 7, after V lost 9 bases and J lost 3 bases. The germline CDR1 and CDR2 sequences are LNHDA and SQIVND (reference sequence). The CDR3 has 13 residues. This CDR3 reads CASNSQGYYGYTF. The DNA of the CDR3 is TGTGCCAGCAACTCACAGGGGTACTATGGCTACACCTTC.

A single count supports this clone. The gene calls are TRBV5-5 and TRBJ1-5, with TRBD1 as a possible D gene (5 bases). Deletions cut 4 bases from V and 7 bases from J, with 12 bases between. Germline-derived CDR1 and CDR2 are SGHKS and YYEKEE (reference sequence). This CDR3 comprises 13 residues. The CDR3, as DNA: TGTGCCAGCAGCCCCCAGGGTTGGCAGCCCCAGCATTTT. It codes for CASSPQGWQPQHF.

V and J are TRBV7-3 and TRBJ1-1, with 7 nucleotides matching TRBD1. Germline V lookup: CDR1 SGHTA, CDR2 FQGTGA. Unmatched junction bases numbered 8, after V lost 3 bases and J lost 4 bases. CDR3 length: 15 residues. The CDR3: CASSFSGQILTEAFF. CDR3 coding DNA: TGTGCCAGCAGCTTCTCGGGACAGATTCTCACTGAAGCTTTCTTT.

The J gene is TRBJ2-5, the V gene TRBV29-1, with D possibly being TRBD1 or TRBD2 (5 bases each). Trimming removed 2 bases from V and 5 bases from J, with 18 bases in between. Germline CDR1 SQVTM, CDR2 ANQGSEA. There are 15 residues in the CDR3. Written as DNA, the CDR3 is TGCAGCGTTGAATTGGGGAACCACGGGGCTGAGACCCAGTACTTC. As protein: CSVELGNHGAETQYF.

The genes are TRBV7-9 and TRBJ1-1, with TRBD1 matching 7 bases. V trimming: 5 bases; J trimming: 2 bases; junction bases outside the gene matches: 8. The length of the CDR3 is 15 residues. CDR1 and CDR2 (germline): SEHNR, FQNEAQ (reference sequence). The CDR3 region has the DNA TGTGCCAGCAGCCTATGGACAGGCCGAAACACTGAAGCTTTCTTT. Translated, it gives CASSLWTGRNTEAFF.

This clone has more than one count but fewer than ten. This chain uses TRBV10-3 with TRBJ2-5; the match to TRBD2 covers 7 bases. This CDR3 contains 14 residues. Germline V lookup: CDR1 ENHRY, CDR2 SYGVKD. V was pared by 3 bases and J by 1 base, with 2 bases of the junction left unmatched. CDR3 residues: CAISDRLAQETQYF. The CDR3 DNA reads TGTGCCATCAGTGATAGACTAGCCCAAGAGACCCAGTACTTC.

The J gene is TRBJ2-3, the V gene TRBV6-5; D is possibly TRBD1 or TRBD2 (6 bases each). V lost 5 bases, J lost 5 bases, and 17 bases lay in between. CDR1 and CDR2 (germline): MNHEY, SVGAGI. This CDR3 contains 15 residues. Here the CDR3 DNA reads TGTGCCAGCAGTCTGTTCCCGGGGGCAATAGATACGCAGTATTTT. It codes for CASSLFPGAIDTQYF.

CDR3 residues: CASISTGELFF. CDR3 sequence (DNA): TGCGCCAGCATTTCGACAGGGGAACTGTTTTTT. The chain recombines TRBV23-1 with TRBJ1-4; 8 bases fit TRBD1. TRBV23-1 is sorted into the ORF group, with uncertain function. Losses at the gene ends were 7 bases for V and 12 bases for J; bases not matched to a gene: 4. There are 11 residues in the CDR3.